These 26 T cell receptor beta chains share one sample of origin, sequenced in a study of OX40 agonist ivuxolimab in advanced cancers. The assay was immunoSEQ multiplex PCR, and TCRdb's table has in-frame clones only and misses some. The sample consists of roughly 48,000 clones, 84% of them appearing once. The source was CD4+ or CD8+ T cells sorted from blood, collected in a trial of the OX40 agonist ivuxolimab. The receptor set was obtained from an adult with an advanced solid tumor such as melanoma, head and neck, liver or kidney cancer.

The chain is built from TRBV27 and TRBJ1-2; weak D call: TRBD1 (5 bases). This CDR3 contains 12 residues. V was trimmed by 3 bases and J by 7 bases, leaving 9 bases between them. Germline V gene sequence: CDR1 MNHEY, CDR2 SMNVEV (reference sequence). CDR3 region: CASSLQGRGYTF. DNA for the CDR3: TGTGCCAGCAGTTTGCAGGGTCGTGGCTACACCTTC.

The gene calls are TRBV7-6 and TRBJ1-6, with a possible D match to TRBD1 (6 bases). The V gene lost 0 bases and the J gene lost 0 bases, with 9 bases spanning the gap. The CDR3 consists of 17 residues. Looked up from germline, CDR1 is SGHVS and CDR2 is FNYEAQ. The CDR3 is CASSLAEDSSYNSPLHF. In nucleotides, the CDR3 is TGTGCCAGCAGCTTAGCGGAGGACAGCTCCTATAATTCACCCCTCCACTTT.

The V gene is TRBV5-1, the J gene TRBJ2-5; the match to TRBD2 covers 10 bases. The CDR3 runs 15 residues. Trimming cost V 0 bases and J 7 bases; bases outside gene matches: 6. The germline V gene has CDR1 SGHRS and CDR2 YFSETQ. Here the CDR3 reads CASSLALAGGGTQYF. The CDR3 region has the DNA TGCGCCAGCAGCTTGGCTTTAGCGGGAGGCGGGACCCAGTACTTC.

V usage is TRBV15 and J usage is TRBJ2-5; unclear D gene. The CDR3 runs to 13 residues. Germline assignment: CDR1 LNHNV and CDR2 YYDKDF (reference sequence). V shed 0 bases and J shed 9 bases, with 11 bases lying between them. In DNA, the CDR3 is TGTGCCACCAGCAGAGATACCCAGGCAGCCCAGTACTTC. It specifies CATSRDTQAAQYF. The whole variable domain, remainder taken from reference TRBV15 and TRBJ2-5, is DAMVIQNPRYQVTQFGKPVTLSCSQTLNHNVMYWYQQKSSQAPKLLFHYYDKDFNNEADTPDNFQSRRPNTSFCFLDIRSPGLGDTAMYLCATSRDTQAAQYFGPGTRLLVL.

The chain couples TRBV11-2 to TRBJ2-5; a weak D match, TRBD1 (5 bases). This CDR3 comprises 15 residues. V was cut by 1 base and J by 5 bases, with 14 bases left in between. Per germline, CDR1 SGHAT and CDR2 FQNNGV. CDR3 in amino acids: CASSLGSTEVETQYF. The CDR3 DNA sequence: TGTGCCAGCAGCTTAGGCTCGACAGAGGTGGAGACCCAGTACTTC. The whole variable domain, filled in from reference TRBV11-2 and TRBJ2-5, reads EAGVAQSPRYKIIEKRQSVAFWCNPISGHATLYWYQQILGQGPKLLIQFQNNGVVDDSQLPKDRFSAERLKGVDSTLKIQPAKLEDSAVYLCASSLGSTEVETQYFGPGTRLLVL.

The V call is TRBV4-2, the J call TRBJ2-7, with D tentatively TRBD1 (5 bases). Germline CDR1 and CDR2: LGHNA and YNFKEQ. V was cut by 5 bases and J by 2 bases, with 10 bases left in between. This CDR3 has 13 amino acids. DNA of the CDR3: TGTGCCAGCAGCTCCGACAGAACCTACGAGCAGTACTTC. Its translation: CASSSDRTYEQYF.

The rearrangement links TRBV23-1 to TRBJ2-3, with 10 bases lining up with TRBD2. TRBV23-1 is an open reading frame whose function is uncertain. V dropped 3 bases and J dropped 3; count of bases not matched to a gene: 6. The CDR3 runs 16 residues. This CDR3 is CASSHAGTSDTDTQYF. The CDR3 DNA reads as TGCGCCAGCAGTCATGCCGGGACTAGCGATACAGATACGCAGTATTTT.

The J gene is TRBJ2-2, the V gene TRBV6-1; 11 bases are shared with TRBD2. Germline loops: CDR1 MNHNS, CDR2 SASEGT. The CDR3 totals 16 residues. Trimming took 4 bases from V and 1 from J; bases not matched to a gene: 2. CDR3: CASSAGTSGNTGELFF. For the CDR3, the DNA is TGTGCCAGCAGTGCCGGGACTAGCGGGAACACCGGGGAGCTGTTTTTT.

V and J are TRBV29-1 and TRBJ1-5, with TRBD1 matching over 8 bases. Germline V gives CDR1 SQVTM, CDR2 ANQGSEA. The CDR3 loop spans 14 amino acids. V dropped 4 bases and J dropped 5; count of bases not matched to a gene: 7. In DNA, the CDR3 is TGCAGCGTTGGTCAGGGGACAGGCGATCAGCCCCAGCATTTT. Translating it yields CSVGQGTGDQPQHF.

The chain has TRBV10-3 and TRBJ2-5; D unresolved. This CDR3 has 14 residues. Germline V lookup: CDR1 ENHRY, CDR2 SYGVKD. The germline V and J ends were trimmed by 0 bases and 2 bases, with 7 bases remaining between them. The CDR3 protein is CAISESKGQETQYF. CDR3 DNA: TGTGCCATCAGTGAGTCTAAGGGACAAGAGACCCAGTACTTC.

The V call is TRBV7-9, the J call TRBJ1-2, with 9 bases matching TRBD1. Germline V gene data show CDR1 as SEHNR and CDR2 as FQNEAQ (reference sequence). This CDR3 contains 15 residues. J gave up 7 bases and V 3 bases, and 9 bases lay outside the gene matches. This CDR3 is CASSFTGGASFGYTF. The CDR3 nucleotides read TGTGCCAGCAGCTTTACAGGGGGCGCCTCCTTTGGCTACACCTTC.

The rearrangement uses TRBV6-1 and TRBJ2-7; D may be TRBD1 (6 bases). This CDR3 has 14 amino acids. The germline V gene has CDR1 MNHNS and CDR2 SASEGT. V lost 7 bases to trimming and J lost 2 bases, with 15 bases between them. The CDR3 DNA sequence: TGTGCCAGCAACCTCGTAGGGGGTACCTACGAGCAGTACTTC. It yields the protein CASNLVGGTYEQYF.

This clone was seen just once. Germline and junction disagree at one end, which may indicate a read error. Other nucleotide sequences in the sample specify the same CDR3. CDR3 DNA: TGCGCCAGTAAAGACAGGGGATTTCAGCCCCAGCATTTT. Translation gives CASKDRGFQPQHF. The V and J genes are TRBV19 and TRBJ1-5, with 8 bases lining up with TRBD1. Per germline, CDR1 LNHDA and CDR2 SQIVND (reference sequence). CDR3 size: 13 residues.

The chain carries TRBV19 and TRBJ2-2; D is unresolved. Trimming removed 6 bases at V and 0 bases at J, with 14 bases between. From germline, CDR1 is LNHDA and CDR2 SQIVND (reference sequence). The CDR3 runs 16 residues. CDR3 residues: CASSPRRLANTGELFF. As DNA, the CDR3 is TGTGCCAGTAGCCCCCGGCGGCTAGCGAACACCGGGGAGCTGTTTTTT.

The CDR3 coding sequence is TGCGCCAGCAGCTCAGAGAGGGGGCGGGGAGATACGCAGTATTTT. Amino acid sequence: CASSSERGRGDTQYF. The rearrangement links TRBV5-1 to TRBJ2-3; possible D gene TRBD1, 7 bases. Germline V gives CDR1 SGHRS, CDR2 YFSETQ. Trimming shortened V by 3 bases and J by 5 bases, and 16 bases separated the two germline ends. The CDR3 has 15 residues.

The chain is built from TRBV18 and TRBJ1-1; TRBD1 is a possible D gene (5 bases). Germline CDR1 reads KGHSH; CDR2 reads LQKENI. V lost 1 base and J 10 bases, leaving 13 bases between the germline ends. The CDR3 spans 13 residues. CDR3 in DNA: TGTGCCAGCTCACCACAAAAGGGGAGAGGAGCTTTCTTT. Its protein is CASSPQKGRGAFF.

The rearrangement links TRBV27 to TRBJ2-2, with a tentative D call TRBD1 (5 bases). Trimming removed 2 bases at V and 3 bases at J, with 16 bases between. CDR1 is MNHEY, CDR2 SMNVEV, per germline (reference sequence). The CDR3 runs to 17 residues. In DNA, the CDR3 is TGTGCCAGCAGTTTAGACAGCTATCAGTTACACACCGGGGAGCTGTTTTTT. It yields the protein CASSLDSYQLHTGELFF.

The V gene is TRBV5-1, the J gene TRBJ1-5, with D maybe TRBD1 (6 bases). This CDR3 contains 15 residues. V was trimmed by 4 bases and J by 1 base, leaving 12 bases between them. The germline V gene has CDR1 SGHRS and CDR2 YFSETQ. The CDR3 protein is CASSVTGGSNQPQHF. The CDR3, as DNA: TGCGCCAGCAGCGTGACAGGCGGAAGCAATCAGCCCCAGCATTTT.

The rearrangement uses TRBV10-3 and TRBJ1-1; 11 bases agree with TRBD1. CDR1 ENHRY and CDR2 SYGVKD come from the germline V gene. The V gene end was trimmed by 6 bases and the J gene end by 3 bases; junction bases not matched to a gene: 15. CDR3 length: 18 amino acids. The CDR3 is CAIRSWGTGGSGYTEAFF. Written as DNA, the CDR3 is TGTGCCATCAGGAGTTGGGGGACAGGGGGTAGTGGGTACACTGAAGCTTTCTTT.

A word on this clone: Other DNA sequences in this sample translate to the same CDR3. J is TRBJ2-1 and V is TRBV7-2; D unresolved. Between the trimmed V and J ends, which lost 0 bases and 7 bases, there was a span of 1 base. This CDR3 region has 11 residues. CDR1 SGHTA and CDR2 FQGNSA come from the germline V gene. CDR3 coding DNA: TGTGCCAGCAGCTTAGCTAATGAGCAGTTCTTC. This translates into CASSLANEQFF. Filled out from reference TRBV7-2 and TRBJ2-1, the complete variable domain reads GAGVSQSPSNKVTEKGKDVELRCDPISGHTALYWYRQSLGQGLEFLIYFQGNSAPDKSGLPSDRFSAERTGGSVSTLTIQRTQQEDSAVYLCASSLANEQFFGPGTRLTVL.

This clone was seen more than once but under ten times. The genes are TRBV7-2 and TRBJ2-4; D may correspond to TRBD1 or TRBD2 (5 bases each). The CDR3 is 16 residues long. V lost 10 bases and J lost 6, with 25 bases in between. Germline CDR1 and CDR2: SGHTA and FQGNSA. CDR3 in DNA: TGTGCCACCTCAGCAGTCCCGGCTATTGGGGGAAACATTCAGTACTTC. It yields the protein CATSAVPAIGGNIQYF.

This chain connects TRBV2 to TRBJ2-2; tentative D call: TRBD1 (5 bases). Trimming removed 6 bases at V and 3 bases at J, with 14 bases between. The germline CDR1 and CDR2 sequences are SNHLY and FYNNEI. This CDR3 spans 15 amino acids. CDR3 DNA: TGTGCCAGCAGAGGGGTAGATTCGGACACCGGGGAGCTGTTTTTT. Translated, it gives CASRGVDSDTGELFF.

The chain employs TRBV4-1 and TRBJ1-4, with D perhaps matching TRBD1 (6 bases). The CDR3 covers 12 residues. Trimming left V 3 bases short and J 8 bases short, with 7 bases between. Germline assignment: CDR1 MGHRA and CDR2 YSYEKL. CDR3 in amino acids: CASSHDREKLFF. The CDR3, as DNA: TGCGCCAGCAGCCACGACAGGGAAAAACTGTTTTTT.

This clone was picked up a small number of times. The chain has TRBV6-1 and TRBJ2-3; 9 positions match TRBD2. This CDR3 spans 16 amino acids. Germline V gene data show CDR1 as MNHNS and CDR2 as SASEGT. V shed 4 bases, J shed 4 bases, and the junction held 9 bases outside the gene matches. The DNA of the CDR3 is TGTGCCAGCAGTGTCGGAGCGGGAGGTCCCCCAGATACGCAGTATTTT. This gives the protein CASSVGAGGPPDTQYF.

There are a few counts of this clone. This chain connects TRBV30 to TRBJ2-2, with D possibly TRBD1 on 6 matching bases. With 5 bases removed from V and 1 base from J, the gap between germline ends came to 17 bases. This CDR3 spans 16 amino acids. Germline V CDR1 and CDR2: GTSNPN, SVGIG (reference sequence). For the CDR3, the DNA is TGTGCCTGGGCCACATTTAGGGGGTGGAACACCGGGGAGCTGTTTTTT. Residues: CAWATFRGWNTGELFF. Using reference TRBV30 and TRBJ2-2 for the parts outside the CDR3, the full variable domain is SQTIHQWPATLVQPVGSPLSLECTVEGTSNPNLYWYRQAAGRGLQLLFYSVGIGQISSEVPQNLSASRPQDRQFILSSKKLLLSDSGFYLCAWATFRGWNTGELFFGEGSRLTVL.

The rearrangement uses TRBV30 and TRBJ2-7; 11 bases map to TRBD1. The CDR3 is 15 residues long. Germline V lookup: CDR1 GTSNPN, CDR2 SVGIG (reference sequence). The V gene end was trimmed by 2 bases and the J gene end by 7 bases; junction bases not matched to a gene: 10. CDR3 in DNA: TGTGCCTGGAGTAATGGAGGACAGGGGGCATGGGAGCAGTACTTC. Residues: CAWSNGGQGAWEQYF.